This paragraph reports one T cell receptor (beta chain). The antigen this receptor binds is unknown. No much larger clone is present one base from it, and per-base qualities are unavailable. This specimen belongs to a study of T cell responses to AZD1222 COVID-19 vaccine (dated by TCRdb to about 2021). About the study as a whole: TCR sequencing covered 233 trial participants: 200 to 220 given two doses of AZD1222 and about 26 given two doses of MenACWY control vaccine. Trial participants were enrolled by age into subgroups of 18-55, 56-69 and 70-plus years, and around 150, 28 and 57 TCR-sequenced participants, respectively, were included in these subgroups. Broad study findings and their caveats: Participants were mostly white British, with more females than males. The authors suggested clonal diversity may have been underestimated. Because no day 14 peak-response samples were available, repertoires were characterized only after the peak T cell response. The 56-69-year group was small, and its depth increase did not reach significance, likely because of low power. A significant rise in spike-specific TCR breadth and depth was observed after two AZD1222 doses relative to day 0 and relative to MenACWY recipients. Reportedly, close to half of the unique spike-specific TCRs recognized epitopes lying outside the regions that are mutated in the B.1.351 and B.1.1.7 variants. Vaccine-associated CD4 TCRs spanned the whole spike protein, with dominant responses in regions 160-218 and 743-854. Conclusions about previously exposed vaccinees were limited because only six AZD1222 recipients were SARS-CoV-2 seropositive at baseline.

The CDR3 sequence holds 16 residues, the cysteine and phenylalanine included. The entry retains the CDR3 DNA only, 48 bases that are in frame from base 1. The germline V gene yields SGHTS for CDR1 and YDEGEE for CDR2. The V and J ends are trimmed by 2 bases and 0 bases, leaving 9 bases between them. The CDR3 regions of human TCRbeta chains were analyzed by immunosequencing. The paper's processing steps were these. Repertoire TCRs were matched against a reference library of SARS-CoV-2-specific TCRs generated with the MIRA antigen-specificity platform. Breadth was defined as the fraction of unique TCRs that were SARS-CoV-2-associated, and depth was defined as the fraction of total T cells that were SARS-CoV-2-associated. Each spike-specific TCR was assigned to its reactive spike region and to a CD4 or CD8 class using the MIRA data. Log10-transformed breadth and depth values were compared by one-way ANOVA with Sidak's multiple comparisons tests. Sourced from immuneACCESS, this table was stored by TCRdb with only in-frame sequences that have V and J called. A share of the clones is absent; for the studies checked, an unresolved V gene accounts for under half, and the remainder has no known explanation. That table gives V, J and clone size, and the DNA gave D and trimming. Here the sample has more than 85,000 clones; approximately 91% occur a single time. 13% of the sample lies in the top ten.

According to the study, the label for this sample's time point signals: baseline before first vaccination. The treatment or condition label on this specimen signifies: meningococcal conjugate vaccine given as trial control. Samples from vaccinated people were obtained from the UK trials COV001 and COV002, which included a single-blind randomized controlled phase 2/3 trial of AZD1222 (ChAdOx1 nCoV-19) in healthy adults. Trial participant PBMC samples were collected at day 0 and day 28 after the second dose for TCRbeta chain sequencing. The TCR was taken from an adult in good health. The chain links TRBV5-8 with TRBJ2-6; a tentative D call is TRBD1 (5 bases match). The input for sequencing was peripheral blood, taken on day 0 of MenACWY control vaccination. Here the CDR3 is given as CASSLFRGSGANVLTF. The DNA sequence reads TGTGCCAGCAGCTTATTTAGGGGCTCTGGGGCCAACGTCCTGACTTTC.